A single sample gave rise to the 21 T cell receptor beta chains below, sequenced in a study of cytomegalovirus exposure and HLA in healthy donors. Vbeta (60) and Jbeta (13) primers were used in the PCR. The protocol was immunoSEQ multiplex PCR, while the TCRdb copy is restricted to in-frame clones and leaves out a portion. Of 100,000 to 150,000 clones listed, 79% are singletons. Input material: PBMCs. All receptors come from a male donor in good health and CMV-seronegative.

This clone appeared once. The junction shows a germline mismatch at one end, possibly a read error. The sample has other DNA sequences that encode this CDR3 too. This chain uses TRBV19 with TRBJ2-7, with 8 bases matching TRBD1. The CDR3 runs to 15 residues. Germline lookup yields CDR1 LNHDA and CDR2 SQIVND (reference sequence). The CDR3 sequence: CASSILDRVGHEQYF. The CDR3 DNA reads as TGTGCCAGTAGTATCTTGGACAGGGTAGGCCACGAGCAGTACTTT.

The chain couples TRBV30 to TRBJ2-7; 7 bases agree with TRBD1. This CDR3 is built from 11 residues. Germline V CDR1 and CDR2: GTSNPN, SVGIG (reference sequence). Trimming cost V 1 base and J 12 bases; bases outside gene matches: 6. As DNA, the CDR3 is TGTGCCTGGAGTGGGTACGGACAGGTGTACTTC. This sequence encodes CAWSGYGQVYF.

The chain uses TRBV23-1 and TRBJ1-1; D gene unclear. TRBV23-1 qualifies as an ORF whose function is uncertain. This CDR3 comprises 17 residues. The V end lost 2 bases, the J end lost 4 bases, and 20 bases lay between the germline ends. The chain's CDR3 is CASSQLPGVGWRTEAFF. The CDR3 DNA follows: TGCGCCAGCAGTCAACTCCCTGGAGTGGGTTGGCGCACTGAAGCTTTCTTT.

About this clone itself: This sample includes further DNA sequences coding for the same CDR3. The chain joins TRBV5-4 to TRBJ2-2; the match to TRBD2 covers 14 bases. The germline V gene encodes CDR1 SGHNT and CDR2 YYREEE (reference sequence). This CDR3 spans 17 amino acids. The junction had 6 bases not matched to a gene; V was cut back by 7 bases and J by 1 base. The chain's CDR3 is CASRQGLAGGNTGELFF. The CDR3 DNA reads TGTGCCAGCCGGCAAGGACTAGCGGGGGGGAACACCGGGGAGCTGTTTTTT.

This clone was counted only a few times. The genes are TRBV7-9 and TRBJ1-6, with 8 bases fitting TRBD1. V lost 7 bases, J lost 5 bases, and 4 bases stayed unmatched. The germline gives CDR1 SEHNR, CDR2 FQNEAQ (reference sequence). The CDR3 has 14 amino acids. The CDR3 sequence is CASTPDRDNSPLHF. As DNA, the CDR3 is TGTGCCAGCACCCCGGACAGGGATAATTCACCCCTCCACTTT. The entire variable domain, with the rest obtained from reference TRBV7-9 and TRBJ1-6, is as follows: DTGVSQNPRHKITKRGQNVTFRCDPISEHNRLYWYRQTLGQGPEFLTYFQNEAQLEKSRLLSDRFSAERPKGSFSTLEIQRTEQGDSAMYLCASTPDRDNSPLHFGNGTRLTVT.

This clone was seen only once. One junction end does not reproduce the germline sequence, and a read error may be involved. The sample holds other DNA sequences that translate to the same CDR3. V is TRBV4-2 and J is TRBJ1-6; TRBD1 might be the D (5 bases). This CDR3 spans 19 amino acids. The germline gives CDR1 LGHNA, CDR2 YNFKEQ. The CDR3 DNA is TGTGCCAGCAGCCAAGAACCCTCCGGGGGGAACTCCTATAATTCGCCCCTCCACTTT. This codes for CASSQEPSGGNSYNSPLHF.

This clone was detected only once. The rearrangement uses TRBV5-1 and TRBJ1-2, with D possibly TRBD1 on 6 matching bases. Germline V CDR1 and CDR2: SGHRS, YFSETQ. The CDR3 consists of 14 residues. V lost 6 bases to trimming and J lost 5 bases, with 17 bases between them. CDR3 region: CASTAGIGQYGYTF. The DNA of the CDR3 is TGCGCCAGCACGGCGGGTATAGGACAGTATGGCTACACCTTC.

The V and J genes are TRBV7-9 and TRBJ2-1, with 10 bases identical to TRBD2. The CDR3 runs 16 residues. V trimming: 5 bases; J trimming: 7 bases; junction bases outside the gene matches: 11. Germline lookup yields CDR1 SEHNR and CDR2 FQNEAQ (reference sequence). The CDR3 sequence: CASSPGGAGGNNEQFF. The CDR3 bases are TGTGCCAGCAGCCCTGGAGGAGCGGGGGGGAATAATGAGCAGTTCTTC.

The CDR3 DNA follows: TGTGCTAGTGGTCCCCCCCCCGGACAGGGCAAATCCTACAATGAGCAGTTCTTC. It specifies CASGPPPGQGKSYNEQFF. The gene calls are TRBV12-5 and TRBJ2-1, with TRBD1 matching over 8 bases. The CDR3 sequence is 18 residues long. Trimming took 5 bases from V and 1 from J; bases not matched to a gene: 13. The germline CDR1 and CDR2 sequences are LGHNT and FRNRAP.

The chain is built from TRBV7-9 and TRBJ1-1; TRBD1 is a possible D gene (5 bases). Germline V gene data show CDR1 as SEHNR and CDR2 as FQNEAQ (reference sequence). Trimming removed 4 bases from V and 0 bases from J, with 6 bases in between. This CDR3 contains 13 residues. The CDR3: CASSSTVNTEAFF. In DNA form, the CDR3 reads TGTGCCAGCAGCTCGACAGTGAACACTGAAGCTTTCTTT.

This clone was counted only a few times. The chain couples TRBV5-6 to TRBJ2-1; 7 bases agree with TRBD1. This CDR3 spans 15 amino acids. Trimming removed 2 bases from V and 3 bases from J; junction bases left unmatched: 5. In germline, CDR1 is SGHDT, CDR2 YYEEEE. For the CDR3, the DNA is TGTGCCAGCAGCTTAGGGGGCTACATCTACAATGAGCAGTTCTTC. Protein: CASSLGGYIYNEQFF.

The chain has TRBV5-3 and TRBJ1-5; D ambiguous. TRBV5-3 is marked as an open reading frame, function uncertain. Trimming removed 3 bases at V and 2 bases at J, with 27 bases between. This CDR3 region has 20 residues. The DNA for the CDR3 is TGTGCCAGAAGCTCCCCGATAGGCCCACCGGCACGAGGCGGCAATCAGCCCCAGCATTTT. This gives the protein CARSSPIGPPARGGNQPQHF.

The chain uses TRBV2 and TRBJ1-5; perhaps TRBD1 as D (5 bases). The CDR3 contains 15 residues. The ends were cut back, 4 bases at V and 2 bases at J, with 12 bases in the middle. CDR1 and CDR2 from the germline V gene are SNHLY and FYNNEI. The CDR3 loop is CASSVEEGRNQPQHF. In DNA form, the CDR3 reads TGTGCCAGCAGTGTAGAGGAGGGACGCAATCAGCCCCAGCATTTT.

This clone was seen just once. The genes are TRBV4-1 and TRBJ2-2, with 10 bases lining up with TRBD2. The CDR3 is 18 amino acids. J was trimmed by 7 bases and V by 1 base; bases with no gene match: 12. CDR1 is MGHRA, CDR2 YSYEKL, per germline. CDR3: CASSQVLGAGGRSGELFF. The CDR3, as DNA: TGCGCCAGCAGCCAAGTATTAGGAGCGGGGGGGCGGAGCGGGGAGCTGTTTTTT.

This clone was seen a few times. CDR3 nucleotide sequence: TGCGCCAGCAGCCAATCCGGGACAGGTAACTACGAGCAGTACTTC. It yields the protein CASSQSGTGNYEQYF. The rearrangement uses TRBV4-3 and TRBJ2-7, with 8 bases fitting TRBD1. This CDR3 spans 15 amino acids. Germline V gene sequence: CDR1 LGHNA, CDR2 YSLEER. V dropped 2 bases and J dropped 3; count of bases not matched to a gene: 6.

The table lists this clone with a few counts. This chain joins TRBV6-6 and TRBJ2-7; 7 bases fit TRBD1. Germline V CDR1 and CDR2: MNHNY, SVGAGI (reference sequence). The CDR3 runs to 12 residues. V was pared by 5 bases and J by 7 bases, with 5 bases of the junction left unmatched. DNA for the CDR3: TGTGCCAGCAGTCAACAGGGGTGGGAGCAGTACTTC. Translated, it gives CASSQQGWEQYF.

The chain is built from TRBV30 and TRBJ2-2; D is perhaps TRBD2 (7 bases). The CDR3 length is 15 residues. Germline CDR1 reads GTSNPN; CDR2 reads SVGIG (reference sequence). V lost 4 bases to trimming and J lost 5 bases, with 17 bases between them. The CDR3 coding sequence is TGTGCCTGGATGGGGGGGGCTGTTAGGACCGGGGAGCTGTTTTTT. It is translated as CAWMGGAVRTGELFF.

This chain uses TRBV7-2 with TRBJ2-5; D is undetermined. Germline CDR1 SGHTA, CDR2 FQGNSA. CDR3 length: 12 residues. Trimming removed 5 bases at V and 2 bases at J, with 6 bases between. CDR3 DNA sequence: TGTGCCAGCAGCGCCCAGCAAGAGACCCAGTACTTC. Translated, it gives CASSAQQETQYF.

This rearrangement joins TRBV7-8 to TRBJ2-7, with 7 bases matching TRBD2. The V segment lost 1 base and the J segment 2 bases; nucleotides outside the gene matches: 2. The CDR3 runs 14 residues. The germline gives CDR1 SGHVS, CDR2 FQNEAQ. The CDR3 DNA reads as TGTGCCAGCAGCTTAGGGGCGGGGGCCTACGAGCAGTACTTC. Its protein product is CASSLGAGAYEQYF.

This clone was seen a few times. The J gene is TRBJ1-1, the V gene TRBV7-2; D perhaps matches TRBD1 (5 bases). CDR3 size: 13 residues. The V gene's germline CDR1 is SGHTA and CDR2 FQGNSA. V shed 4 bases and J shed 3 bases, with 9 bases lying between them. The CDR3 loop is CASSSRQHTEAFF. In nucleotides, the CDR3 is TGTGCCAGCAGCTCCCGACAGCACACTGAAGCTTTCTTT.

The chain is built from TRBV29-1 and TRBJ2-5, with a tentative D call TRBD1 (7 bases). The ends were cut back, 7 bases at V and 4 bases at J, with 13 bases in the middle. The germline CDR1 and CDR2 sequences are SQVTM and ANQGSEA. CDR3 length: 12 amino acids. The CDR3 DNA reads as TGCAGCGCAAACAGGGGAGGAGAGACCCAGTACTTC. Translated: CSANRGGETQYF.